Here is one T cell receptor (beta chain) with its context. Its antigen is currently unknown. The junction shows a germline mismatch at one end, possibly a read error. The CDR3 is made up of 14 amino acids. Germline V gene data show CDR1 as SEHNR and CDR2 as FQNEAQ (reference sequence). The sample comes from a study of cytomegalovirus exposure and HLA in healthy donors. Study-wide results and caveats: Some segments of the V type, notably TRBV6-2 and TRBV6-3, were excluded as indistinguishable. Accurate predictions that matched the HLA-A and HLA-B alleles of most subjects were reportedly made from TCR beta sequences. Earlier results showed most TCR beta V segments being productive about 87% or about 30% of the time.

The PCR had 60 Vbeta and 13 Jbeta primers. Clones were sequenced by immunoSEQ multiplex PCR, and TCRdb holds only the in-frame ones, with some missing. The sample carries 200,000 to 250,000 clones, approximately 78% recorded once. The sequence was obtained from a woman between 40 and 50 years old in good health and CMV-seronegative. Sequenced input: PBMCs. The genes are TRBV7-9 and TRBJ2-1, with a tentative D call TRBD2 (6 bases). The CDR3 spells CSSSLTGVINEQFF. In DNA, the CDR3 is TGTTCCAGCAGCTTAACGGGAGTGATCAATGAGCAGTTCTTC. The variable domain in full, completed from reference TRBV7-9 and TRBJ2-1, reads DTGVSQNPRHKITKRGQNVTFRCDPISEHNRLYWYRQTLGQGPEFLTYFQNEAQLEKSRLLSDRFSAERPKGSFSTLEIQRTEQGDSAMYLCSSSLTGVINEQFFGPGTRLTVL.